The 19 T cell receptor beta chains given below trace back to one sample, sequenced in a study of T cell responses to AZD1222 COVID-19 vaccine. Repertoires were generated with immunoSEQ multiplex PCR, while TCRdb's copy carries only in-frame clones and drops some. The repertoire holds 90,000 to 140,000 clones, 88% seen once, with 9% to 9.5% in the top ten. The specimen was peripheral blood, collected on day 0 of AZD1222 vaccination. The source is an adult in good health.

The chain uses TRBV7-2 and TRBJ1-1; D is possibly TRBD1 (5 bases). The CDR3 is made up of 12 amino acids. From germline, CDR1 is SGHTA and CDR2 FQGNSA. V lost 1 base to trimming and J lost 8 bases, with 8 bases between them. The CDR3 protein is CASSLVKGEAFF. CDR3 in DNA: TGTGCCAGCAGCTTAGTTAAGGGGGAAGCTTTCTTT.

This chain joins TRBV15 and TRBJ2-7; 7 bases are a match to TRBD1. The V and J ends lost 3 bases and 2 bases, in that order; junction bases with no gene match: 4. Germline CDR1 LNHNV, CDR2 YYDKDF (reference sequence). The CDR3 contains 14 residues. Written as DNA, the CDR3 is TGTGCCACCAGCAGGACAGGGAAAACCTACGAGCAGTACTTC. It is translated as CATSRTGKTYEQYF.

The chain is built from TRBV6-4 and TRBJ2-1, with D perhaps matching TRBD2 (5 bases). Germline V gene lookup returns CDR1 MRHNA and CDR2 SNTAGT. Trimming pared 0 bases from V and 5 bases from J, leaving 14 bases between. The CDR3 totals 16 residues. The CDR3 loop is CASSDSREGEHNEQFF. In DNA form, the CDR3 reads TGTGCCAGCAGTGACTCCCGTGAGGGAGAGCACAATGAGCAGTTCTTC.

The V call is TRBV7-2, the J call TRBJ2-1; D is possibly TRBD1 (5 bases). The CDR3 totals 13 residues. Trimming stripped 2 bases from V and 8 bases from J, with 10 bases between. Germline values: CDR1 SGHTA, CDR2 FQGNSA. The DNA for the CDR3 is TGTGCCAGCAGCTTATCCATAGGGGATGAGCAGTTCTTC. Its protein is CASSLSIGDEQFF.

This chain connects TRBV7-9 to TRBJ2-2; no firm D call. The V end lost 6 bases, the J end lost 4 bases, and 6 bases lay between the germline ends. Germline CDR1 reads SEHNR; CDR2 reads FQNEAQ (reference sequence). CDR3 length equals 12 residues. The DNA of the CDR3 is TGTGCCAGCAGATTCTCCACCGGGGAGCTGTTTTTT. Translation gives CASRFSTGELFF.

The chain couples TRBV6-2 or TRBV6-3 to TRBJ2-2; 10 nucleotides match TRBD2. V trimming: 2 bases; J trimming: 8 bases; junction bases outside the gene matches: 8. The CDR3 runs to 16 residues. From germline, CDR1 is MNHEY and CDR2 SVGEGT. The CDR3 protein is CASSYPLAGATGELFF. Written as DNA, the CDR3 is TGTGCCAGCAGTTACCCGCTAGCGGGAGCTACGGGGGAGCTGTTTTTT.

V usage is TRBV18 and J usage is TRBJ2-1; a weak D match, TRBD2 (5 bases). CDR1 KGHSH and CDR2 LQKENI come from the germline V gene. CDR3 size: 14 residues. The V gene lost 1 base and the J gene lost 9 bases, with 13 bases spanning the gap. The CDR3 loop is CASSPRVSETEQFF. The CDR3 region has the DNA TGTGCCAGCTCACCACGGGTTAGCGAAACTGAGCAGTTCTTC.

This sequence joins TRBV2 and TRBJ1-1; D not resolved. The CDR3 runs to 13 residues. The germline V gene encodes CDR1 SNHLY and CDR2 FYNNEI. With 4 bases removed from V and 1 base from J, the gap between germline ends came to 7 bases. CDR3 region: CASSVTQNTEAFF. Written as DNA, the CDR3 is TGTGCCAGCAGTGTGACACAGAACACTGAAGCTTTCTTT.

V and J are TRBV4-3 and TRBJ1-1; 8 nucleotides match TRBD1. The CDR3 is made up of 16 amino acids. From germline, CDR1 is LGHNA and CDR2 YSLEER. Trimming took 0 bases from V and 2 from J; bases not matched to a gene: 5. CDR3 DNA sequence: TGCGCCAGCAGCCAAGATTGGACAGGGCCTAACACTGAAGCTTTCTTT. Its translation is CASSQDWTGPNTEAFF.

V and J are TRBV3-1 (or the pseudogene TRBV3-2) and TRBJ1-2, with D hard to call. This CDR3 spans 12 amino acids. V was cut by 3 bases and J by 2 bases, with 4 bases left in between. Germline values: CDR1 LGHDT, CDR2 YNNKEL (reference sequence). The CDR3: CASSQLNYGYTF. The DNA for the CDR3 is TGTGCCAGCAGCCAGTTAAACTATGGCTACACCTTC.

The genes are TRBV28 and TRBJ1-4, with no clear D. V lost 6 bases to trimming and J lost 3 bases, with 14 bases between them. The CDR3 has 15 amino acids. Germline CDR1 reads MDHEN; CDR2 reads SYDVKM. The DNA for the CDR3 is TGTGCCAGCAGCCGCCCGGGCTCCTCTAATGAAAAACTGTTTTTT. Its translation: CASSRPGSSNEKLFF.

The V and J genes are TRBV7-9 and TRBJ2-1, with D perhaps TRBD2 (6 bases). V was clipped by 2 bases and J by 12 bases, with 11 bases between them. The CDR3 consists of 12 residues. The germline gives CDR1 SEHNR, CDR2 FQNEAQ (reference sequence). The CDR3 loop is CASSLQSGRQFF. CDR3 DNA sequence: TGTGCCAGCAGCTTACAAAGCGGGCGGCAGTTCTTC.

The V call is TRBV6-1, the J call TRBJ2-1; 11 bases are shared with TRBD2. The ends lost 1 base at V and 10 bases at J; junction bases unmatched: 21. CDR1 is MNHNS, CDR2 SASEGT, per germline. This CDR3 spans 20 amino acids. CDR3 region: CASSEVLSGRAAGPMREQFF. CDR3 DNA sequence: TGTGCCAGCAGTGAAGTCCTTAGCGGGAGGGCCGCGGGACCTATGCGGGAGCAGTTCTTC.

The CDR3 protein is CASSPQTSGSNEQFF. The CDR3 region has the DNA TGTGCCAGCTCACCACAAACTAGCGGGAGTAATGAGCAGTTCTTC. The chain joins TRBV18 to TRBJ2-1, with 11 bases fitting TRBD2. Germline V CDR1 and CDR2: KGHSH, LQKENI. This CDR3 has 15 amino acids. V shed 1 base, J shed 7 bases, and the junction held 3 bases outside the gene matches.

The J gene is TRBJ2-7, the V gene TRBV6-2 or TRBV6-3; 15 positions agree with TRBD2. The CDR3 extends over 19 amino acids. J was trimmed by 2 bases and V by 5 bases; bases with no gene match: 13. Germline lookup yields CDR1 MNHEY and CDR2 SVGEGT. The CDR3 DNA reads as TGTGCCAGCAGTGGTCCGGGACTAGCGGGAGGCCTGAGGCCCTACGAGCAGTACTTC. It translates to CASSGPGLAGGLRPYEQYF.

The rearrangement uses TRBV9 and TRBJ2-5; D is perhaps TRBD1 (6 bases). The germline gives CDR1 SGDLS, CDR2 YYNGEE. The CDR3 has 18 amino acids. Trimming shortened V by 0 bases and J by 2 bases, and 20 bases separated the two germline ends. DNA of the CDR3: TGTGCCAGCAGCGTAGAGACAGGCACCGACCCGAGGCAAGAGACCCAGTACTTC. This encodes CASSVETGTDPRQETQYF.

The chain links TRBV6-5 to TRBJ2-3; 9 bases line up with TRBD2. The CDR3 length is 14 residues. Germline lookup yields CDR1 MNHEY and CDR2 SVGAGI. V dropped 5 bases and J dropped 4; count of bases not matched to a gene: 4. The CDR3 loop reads CASSISGSADTQYF. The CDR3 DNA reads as TGTGCCAGCAGTATTAGCGGGAGTGCAGATACGCAGTATTTT.

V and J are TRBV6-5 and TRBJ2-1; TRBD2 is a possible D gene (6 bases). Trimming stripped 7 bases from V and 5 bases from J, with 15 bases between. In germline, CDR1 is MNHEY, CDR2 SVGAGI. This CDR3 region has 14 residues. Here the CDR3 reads CASNRERVDNEQFF. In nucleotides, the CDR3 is TGTGCCAGCAACCGCGAGCGGGTAGACAATGAGCAGTTCTTC.

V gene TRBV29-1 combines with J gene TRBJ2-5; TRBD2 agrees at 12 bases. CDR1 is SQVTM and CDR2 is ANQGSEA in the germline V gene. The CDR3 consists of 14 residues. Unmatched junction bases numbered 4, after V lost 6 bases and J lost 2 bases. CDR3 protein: CSVGGLAGQETQYF. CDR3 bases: TGCAGCGTCGGTGGACTAGCGGGACAAGAGACCCAGTACTTC.